These 4 T cell receptor beta chains came from one sample sequenced in a study of vaccination and CD4 T cells after COVID-19. Their antigen targets remain unknown. Sequenced with the Oncomine TCR Beta short-read assay was DNA taken from cultured CD4+ T cells. In TCRdb, the PCR reads were re-called with MiXCR into one record per CDR3 protein. Among 9,500 to 15,000 distinct CDR3 sequences listed, about 38% were seen once. This sample's treatment: approximately 9-day PBMC culture with coronavirus spike peptide pools or control peptides (ViraFEST assay). The sample taken for sequencing was cultured CD4+ T cells from blood. The source is a human donor with COVID-19.

There are a few counts of this clonotype. The chain carries TRBV6-5 and TRBJ1-1; no definite D call. CDR1 is MNHEY and CDR2 is SVGAGI in the germline V gene. CDR3 length: 14 amino acids. Between the trimmed V and J ends, which lost 4 bases and 4 bases, there was a span of 13 bases. The chain's CDR3 is CASSSRAAATEAFF. The CDR3 nucleotides read TGTGCCAGCAGTTCCCGGGCCGCCGCCACTGAAGCTTTCTTT.

A few counts support this clonotype. This chain joins TRBV27 and TRBJ1-1; perhaps TRBD1 as D (5 bases). V lost 3 bases, J lost 2 bases, and 13 bases lay in between. Germline loops: CDR1 MNHEY, CDR2 SMNVEV (reference sequence). The CDR3 consists of 15 residues. CDR3: CASSLSPQGNTEAFF. The CDR3 DNA reads as TGTGCCAGCAGTTTGTCCCCCCAGGGAAACACTGAAGCTTTCTTT.

This chain uses TRBV5-4 with TRBJ2-6; D remains ambiguous. Germline CDR1 and CDR2: SGHNT and YYREEE (reference sequence). Trimming stripped 4 bases from V and 1 base from J, with 9 bases between. The CDR3 length is 15 residues. The CDR3 DNA reads TGTGCCAGCAGCCCCCCTTGGTCTGGGGCCAACGTCCTGACTTTC. Protein product: CASSPPWSGANVLTF.

This clonotype has just a few counts. The genes are TRBV4-3 and TRBJ2-1; the D gene could be TRBD1 or TRBD2 (6 bases each). With 0 bases removed from V and 5 bases from J, the gap between germline ends came to 14 bases. CDR1 and CDR2 from the germline V gene are LGHNA and YSLEER. The CDR3 loop spans 16 amino acids. The CDR3 loop is CASSQDRGARDNEQFF. The CDR3 DNA sequence: TGCGCCAGCAGCCAAGATAGGGGGGCCAGGGACAATGAGCAGTTCTTC.